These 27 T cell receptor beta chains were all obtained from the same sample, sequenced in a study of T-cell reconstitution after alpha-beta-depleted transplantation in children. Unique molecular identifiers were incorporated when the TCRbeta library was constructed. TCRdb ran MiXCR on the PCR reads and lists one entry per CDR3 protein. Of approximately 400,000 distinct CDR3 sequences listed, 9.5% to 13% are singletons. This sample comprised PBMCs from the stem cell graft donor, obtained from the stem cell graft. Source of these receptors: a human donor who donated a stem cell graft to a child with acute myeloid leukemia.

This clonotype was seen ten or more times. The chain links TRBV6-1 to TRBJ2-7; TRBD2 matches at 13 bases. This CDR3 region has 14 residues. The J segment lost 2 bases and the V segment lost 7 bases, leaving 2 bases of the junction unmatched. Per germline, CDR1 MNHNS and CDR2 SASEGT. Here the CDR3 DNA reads TGTGCCAGCATAGGGACTAGCGGGGCCTACGAGCAGTACGTC. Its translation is CASIGTSGAYEQYV.

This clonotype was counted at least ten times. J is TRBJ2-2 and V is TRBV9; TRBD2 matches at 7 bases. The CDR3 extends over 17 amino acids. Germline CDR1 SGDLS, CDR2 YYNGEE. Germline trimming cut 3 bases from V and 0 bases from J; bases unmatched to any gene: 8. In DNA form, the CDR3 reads TGTGCCAGCAGCGAGGGAGCGGGACGGGCGAACACCGGGGAGCTGTTTTTT. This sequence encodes CASSEGAGRANTGELFF.

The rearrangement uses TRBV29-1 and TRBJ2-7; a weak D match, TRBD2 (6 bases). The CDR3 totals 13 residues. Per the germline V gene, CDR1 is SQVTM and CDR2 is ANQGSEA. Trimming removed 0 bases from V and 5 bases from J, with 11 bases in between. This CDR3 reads CSVEDGGTDEQYF. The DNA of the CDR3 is TGCAGCGTTGAAGATGGCGGGACCGACGAGCAGTACTTC.

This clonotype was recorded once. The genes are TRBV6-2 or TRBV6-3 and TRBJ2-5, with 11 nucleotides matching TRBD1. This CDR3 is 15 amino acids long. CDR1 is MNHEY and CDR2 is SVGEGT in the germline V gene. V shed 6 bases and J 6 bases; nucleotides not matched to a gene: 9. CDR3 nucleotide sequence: TGTGCCAGCAGCCTAAGGGGGACAGGGGGGAAGACCCAGTACTTC. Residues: CASSLRGTGGKTQYF.

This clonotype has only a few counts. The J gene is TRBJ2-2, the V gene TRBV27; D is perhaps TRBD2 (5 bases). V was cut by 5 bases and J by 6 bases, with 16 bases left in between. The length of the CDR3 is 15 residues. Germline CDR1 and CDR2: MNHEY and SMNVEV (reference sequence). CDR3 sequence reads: CASSVSAPTSGELFF. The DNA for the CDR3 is TGTGCCAGCAGTGTTAGCGCGCCGACTTCCGGGGAGCTGTTTTTT.

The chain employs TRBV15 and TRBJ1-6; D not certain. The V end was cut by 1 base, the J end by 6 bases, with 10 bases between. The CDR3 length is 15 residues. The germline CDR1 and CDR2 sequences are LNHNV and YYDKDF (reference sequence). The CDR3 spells CATSRGGEPNSPLHF. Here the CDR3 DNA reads TGTGCCACCAGCAGAGGCGGAGAGCCTAATTCACCCCTCCACTTT.

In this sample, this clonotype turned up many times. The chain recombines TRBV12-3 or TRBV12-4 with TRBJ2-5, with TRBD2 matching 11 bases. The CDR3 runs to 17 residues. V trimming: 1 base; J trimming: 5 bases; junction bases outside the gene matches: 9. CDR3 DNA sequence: TGTGCCAGCAGTTTAGGGGGGCTAGCGGGGGGCCGGGAGACCCAGTACTTC. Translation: CASSLGGLAGGRETQYF.

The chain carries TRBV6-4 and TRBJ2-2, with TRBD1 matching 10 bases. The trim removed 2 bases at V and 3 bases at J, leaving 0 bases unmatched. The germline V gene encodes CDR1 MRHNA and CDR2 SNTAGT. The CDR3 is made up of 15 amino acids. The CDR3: CASSDGTGDTGELFF. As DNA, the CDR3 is TGTGCCAGCAGTGACGGGACAGGGGACACCGGGGAGCTGTTTTTT.

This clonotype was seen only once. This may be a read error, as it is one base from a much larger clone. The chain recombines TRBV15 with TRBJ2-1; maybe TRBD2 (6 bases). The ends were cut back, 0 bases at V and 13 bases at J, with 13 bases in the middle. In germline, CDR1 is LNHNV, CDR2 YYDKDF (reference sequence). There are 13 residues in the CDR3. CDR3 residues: CATSRDPSGDQFF. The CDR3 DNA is TGTGCCACCAGCAGAGATCCTTCGGGGGATCAGTTCTTC.

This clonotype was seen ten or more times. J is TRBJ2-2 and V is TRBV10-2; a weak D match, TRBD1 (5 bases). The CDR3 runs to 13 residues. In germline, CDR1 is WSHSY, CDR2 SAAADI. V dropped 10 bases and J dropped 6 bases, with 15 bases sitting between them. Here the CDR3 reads CATKWGLAGELFF. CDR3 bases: TGCGCCACTAAGTGGGGCCTTGCCGGGGAGCTGTTTTTT.

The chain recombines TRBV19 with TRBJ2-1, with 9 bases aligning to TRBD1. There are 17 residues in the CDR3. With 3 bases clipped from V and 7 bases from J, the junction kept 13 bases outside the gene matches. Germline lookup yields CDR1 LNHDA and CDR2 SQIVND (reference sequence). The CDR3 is CASSIGGGTGLRNEQFF. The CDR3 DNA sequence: TGTGCCAGTAGTATTGGGGGTGGGACAGGGCTAAGGAATGAGCAGTTCTTC.

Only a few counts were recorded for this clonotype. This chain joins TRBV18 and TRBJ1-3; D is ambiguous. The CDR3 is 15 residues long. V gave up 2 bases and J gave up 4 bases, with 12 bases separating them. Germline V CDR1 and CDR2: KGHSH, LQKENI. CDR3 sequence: CASSPAAAPGNTIYF. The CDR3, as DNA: TGTGCCAGCTCACCAGCCGCCGCGCCCGGAAACACCATATATTTT.

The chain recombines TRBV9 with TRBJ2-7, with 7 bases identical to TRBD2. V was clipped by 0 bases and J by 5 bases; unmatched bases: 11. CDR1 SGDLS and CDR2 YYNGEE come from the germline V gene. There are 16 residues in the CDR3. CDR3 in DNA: TGTGCCAGCAGCGTAGGCGAGGGAGCGGGATTCAACGAGCAGTACTTC. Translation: CASSVGEGAGFNEQYF.

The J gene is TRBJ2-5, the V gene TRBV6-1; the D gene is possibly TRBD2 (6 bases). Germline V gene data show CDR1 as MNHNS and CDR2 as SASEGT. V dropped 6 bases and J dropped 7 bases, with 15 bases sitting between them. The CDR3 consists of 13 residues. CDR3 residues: CASRKTGVGTQYF. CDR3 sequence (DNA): TGTGCCAGCAGGAAAACGGGGGTGGGGACCCAGTACTTC.

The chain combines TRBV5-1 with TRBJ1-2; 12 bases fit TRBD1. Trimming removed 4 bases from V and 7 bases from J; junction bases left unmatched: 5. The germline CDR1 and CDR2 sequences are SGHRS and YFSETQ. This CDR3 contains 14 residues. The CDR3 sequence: CASSIGTGGRGYTF. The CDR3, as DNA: TGCGCCAGCAGCATCGGGACAGGGGGCCGTGGCTACACCTTC.

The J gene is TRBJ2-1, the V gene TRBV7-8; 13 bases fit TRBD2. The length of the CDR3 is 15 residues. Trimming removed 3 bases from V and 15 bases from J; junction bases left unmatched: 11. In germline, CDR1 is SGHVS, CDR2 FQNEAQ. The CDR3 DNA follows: TGTGCCAGCAGCTTGAGCTTCGGACTAGCGGGAGAGGTGTTCTTC. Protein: CASSLSFGLAGEVFF.

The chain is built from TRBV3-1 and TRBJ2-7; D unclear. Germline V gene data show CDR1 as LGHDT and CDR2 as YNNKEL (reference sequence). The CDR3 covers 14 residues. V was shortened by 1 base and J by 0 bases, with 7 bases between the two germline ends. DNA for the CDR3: TGTGCCAGCAGCCAAGCGGTGAGCTCCTACGAGCAGTACTTC. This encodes CASSQAVSSYEQYF.

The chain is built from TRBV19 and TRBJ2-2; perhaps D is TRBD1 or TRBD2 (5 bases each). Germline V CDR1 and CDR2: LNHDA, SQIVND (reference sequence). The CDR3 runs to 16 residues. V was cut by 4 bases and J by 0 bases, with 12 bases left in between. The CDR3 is CASSNERGSNTGELFF. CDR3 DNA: TGTGCCAGTAGTAATGAACGGGGCTCGAACACCGGGGAGCTGTTTTTT.

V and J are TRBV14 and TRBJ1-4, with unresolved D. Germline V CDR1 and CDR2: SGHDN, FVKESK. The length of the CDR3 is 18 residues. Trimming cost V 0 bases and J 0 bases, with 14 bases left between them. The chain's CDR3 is CASSQDLTGLATNEKLFF. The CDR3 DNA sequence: TGTGCCAGCAGCCAAGATCTGACGGGCCTTGCAACTAATGAAAAACTGTTTTTT.

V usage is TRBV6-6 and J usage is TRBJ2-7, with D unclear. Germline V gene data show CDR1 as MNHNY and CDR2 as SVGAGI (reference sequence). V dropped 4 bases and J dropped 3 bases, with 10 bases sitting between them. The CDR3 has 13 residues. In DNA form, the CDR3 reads TGTGCCAGCAGTTCCCCGCCAGGCTACGAGCAGTACGTC. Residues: CASSSPPGYEQYV.

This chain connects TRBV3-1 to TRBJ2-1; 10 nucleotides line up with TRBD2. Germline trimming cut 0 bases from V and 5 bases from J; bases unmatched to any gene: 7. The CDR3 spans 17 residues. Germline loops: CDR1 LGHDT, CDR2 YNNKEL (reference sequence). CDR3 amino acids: CASSQDIAGGLHNEQFF. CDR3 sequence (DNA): TGTGCCAGCAGCCAAGACATAGCGGGAGGCCTCCACAATGAGCAGTTCTTC.

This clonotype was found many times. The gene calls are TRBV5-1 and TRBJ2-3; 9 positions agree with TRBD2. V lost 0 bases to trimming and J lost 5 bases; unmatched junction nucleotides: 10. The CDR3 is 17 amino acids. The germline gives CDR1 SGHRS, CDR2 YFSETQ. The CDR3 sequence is CASSLGTGTSLLDTQYF. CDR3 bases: TGCGCCAGCAGCTTGGGAACCGGGACTAGCCTCCTAGATACGCAGTATTTT.

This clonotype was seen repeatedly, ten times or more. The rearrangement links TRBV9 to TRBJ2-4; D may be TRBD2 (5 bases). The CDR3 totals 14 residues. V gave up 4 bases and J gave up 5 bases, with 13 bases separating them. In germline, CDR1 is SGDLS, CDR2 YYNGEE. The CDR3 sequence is CASSPRTGENIQYF. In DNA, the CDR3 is TGTGCCAGCAGCCCCCGGACTGGAGAAAACATTCAGTACTTC.

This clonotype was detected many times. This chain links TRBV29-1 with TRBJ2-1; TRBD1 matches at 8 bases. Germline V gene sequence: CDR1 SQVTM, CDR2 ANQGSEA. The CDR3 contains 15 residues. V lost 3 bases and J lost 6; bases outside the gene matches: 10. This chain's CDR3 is CSVDPRTGTPNEQFF. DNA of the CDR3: TGCAGCGTTGACCCTCGGACAGGGACCCCCAATGAGCAGTTCTTC.

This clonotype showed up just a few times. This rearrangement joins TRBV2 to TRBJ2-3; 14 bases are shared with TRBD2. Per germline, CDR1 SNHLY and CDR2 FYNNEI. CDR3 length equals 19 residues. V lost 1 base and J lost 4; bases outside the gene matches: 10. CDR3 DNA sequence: TGTGCCAGCAGTGAAGAGGCCCCCGCGGGACTAGCGGGAGCAGATACGCAGTATTTT. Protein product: CASSEEAPAGLAGADTQYF.

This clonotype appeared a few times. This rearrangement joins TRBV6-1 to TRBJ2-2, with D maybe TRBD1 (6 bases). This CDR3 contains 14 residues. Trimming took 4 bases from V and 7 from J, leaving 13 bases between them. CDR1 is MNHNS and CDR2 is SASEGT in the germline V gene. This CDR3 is CASSGWTVDGELFF. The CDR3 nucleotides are TGTGCCAGCAGTGGGTGGACAGTTGACGGGGAGCTGTTTTTT.

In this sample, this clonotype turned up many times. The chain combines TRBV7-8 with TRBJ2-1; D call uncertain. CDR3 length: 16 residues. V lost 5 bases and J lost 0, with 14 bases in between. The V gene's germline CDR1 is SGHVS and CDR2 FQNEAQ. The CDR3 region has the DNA TGTGCCAGCAGCGTCAGAGTCCCTGACTCCTACAATGAGCAGTTCTTC. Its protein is CASSVRVPDSYNEQFF.